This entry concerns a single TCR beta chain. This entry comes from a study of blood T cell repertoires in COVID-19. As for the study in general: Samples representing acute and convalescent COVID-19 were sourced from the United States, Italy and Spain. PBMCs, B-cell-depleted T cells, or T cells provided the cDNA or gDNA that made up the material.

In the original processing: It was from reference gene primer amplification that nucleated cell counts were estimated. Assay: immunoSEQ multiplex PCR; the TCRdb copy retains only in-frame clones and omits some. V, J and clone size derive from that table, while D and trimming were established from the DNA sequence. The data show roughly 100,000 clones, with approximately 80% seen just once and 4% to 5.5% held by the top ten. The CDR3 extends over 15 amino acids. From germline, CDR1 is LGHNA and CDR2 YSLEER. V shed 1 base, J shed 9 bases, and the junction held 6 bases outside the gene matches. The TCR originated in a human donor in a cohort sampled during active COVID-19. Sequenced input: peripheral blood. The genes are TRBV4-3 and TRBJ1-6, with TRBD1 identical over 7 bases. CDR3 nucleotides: TGCGCCAGCAGCCAAGGCTCAGACAGGGTTTCACCCCTCCACTTT. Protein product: CASSQGSDRVSPLHF.